This TCR beta chain was recorded in a study of T cell changes during pregnancy in multiple sclerosis. CDR1 is SNHLY and CDR2 is FYNNEI in the germline V gene. With V trimmed by 6 bases and J by 3 bases, 8 bases remained unmatched. This CDR3 contains 15 residues. TCRdb's copy holds only in-frame clones and misses some; the assay was immunoSEQ multiplex PCR. The sample lists under 80,000 clones; nearly 90% were seen once. The sequence was obtained from a female donor with multiple sclerosis, enrolled in a pregnancy study. Sequencing used peripheral blood, obtained in the first trimester of pregnancy. The chain combines TRBV2 with TRBJ1-5; 7 bases align to TRBD1. Here the CDR3 DNA reads TGTGCCAGCAGGGCAGGGGGGAAGAACAATCAGCCCCAGCATTTT. This translates into CASRAGGKNNQPQHF.